The text below deals with one T cell receptor (beta chain). The antigen remains undetermined. V lost 1 base and J lost 2, with 17 bases in between. Germline values: CDR1 SEHNR, CDR2 FQNEAQ (reference sequence). The CDR3 is 17 residues long. Produced via immunoSEQ multiplex PCR; TCRdb's table is partial and in-frame only. Of tens of thousands of clones in the sample, more than 70% were seen once. This sample is drawn from a study of T cell responses to AZD1222 COVID-19 vaccine. Findings and caveats of the study: Donors in the cohort were predominantly white British and more often female, and clonal diversity was possibly underestimated. Repertoires were collected only later (after the peak T cell response had occurred).

This clonotype originated in an adult in good health. The chain links TRBV7-9 to TRBJ2-5; either TRBD1 or TRBD2 may supply D (6 bases each). Sequences were derived from peripheral blood, sampled on day 0 of AZD1222 vaccination. CDR3 amino acids: CASSLGVGGRRQETQYF. The CDR3 DNA reads as TGTGCCAGCAGCTTAGGGGTAGGGGGGCGCCGGCAAGAGACCCAGTACTTC.